Listed here are 14 T cell receptor beta chains from one sample, sequenced in a study of T cells after yellow fever vaccination. TCRdb reprocessed the 5' RACE reads with MiXCR, giving one entry per CDR3 protein. Of roughly 120,000 distinct CDR3 sequences listed, approximately 8.4% were seen once; the top ten hold about 25%. This sample comprised CD8+ T cells sorted from PBMCs, obtained 45 days after the yellow fever booster vaccination. The source is a man aged 25-45 years who received the YFV17D yellow fever vaccine.

This clonotype showed up many times. The genes are TRBV7-6 and TRBJ2-3; TRBD2 aligns across 10 bases. CDR1 and CDR2 (germline): SGHVS, FNYEAQ. Trimming cost V 4 bases and J 0 bases; bases outside gene matches: 4. The CDR3 sequence is 16 residues long. In DNA, the CDR3 is TGTGCCAGCAGCTACGGGACTAGCGCAAGCACAGATACGCAGTATTTT. It translates to CASSYGTSASTDTQYF.

This clonotype was found a few times. CDR3 nucleotides: TGTGCCAGCAGCCTTAGCGGGAGAATCTACAATGAGCAGTTCTTC. Protein sequence: CASSLSGRIYNEQFF. The chain uses TRBV5-6 and TRBJ2-1; TRBD2 aligns across 9 bases. The V and J ends lost 4 bases and 3 bases, in that order; junction bases with no gene match: 5. Germline CDR1 SGHDT, CDR2 YYEEEE. The CDR3 is 15 amino acids.

This clonotype was counted many times. The chain is built from TRBV4-3 and TRBJ2-3, with a weak D call TRBD2 (6 bases). CDR3 size: 16 residues. V shed 1 base and J shed 4 bases, with 15 bases lying between them. CDR1 is LGHNA, CDR2 YSLEER, per germline. CDR3 amino acids: CASSQGIAASSDTQYF. As DNA, the CDR3 is TGCGCCAGCAGCCAAGGAATAGCGGCCTCCTCAGATACGCAGTATTTT.

This clonotype was picked up many times. V gene TRBV28 combines with J gene TRBJ2-1; D remains ambiguous. CDR1 is MDHEN, CDR2 SYDVKM, per germline. This CDR3 has 14 residues. Trimming took 6 bases from V and 6 from J, leaving 15 bases between them. CDR3 bases: TGTGCCAGCAGCCCTCCACAAGTGTCCAATGAGCAGTTCTTC. Translation: CASSPPQVSNEQFF.

This CDR3 reads CAMRDLAGEQYF. The CDR3 bases are TGTGCCATGCGGGATCTAGCCGGCGAGCAGTACTTC. V and J are TRBV10-3 and TRBJ2-7; possibly TRBD2 for D (6 bases). Trimming cost V 9 bases and J 6 bases, with 15 bases left between them. The CDR3 covers 12 residues. The germline gives CDR1 ENHRY, CDR2 SYGVKD.

This clonotype appeared many times. The V gene is TRBV29-1, the J gene TRBJ2-3, with D perhaps matching TRBD2 (6 bases). Germline lookup yields CDR1 SQVTM and CDR2 ANQGSEA. The CDR3 is 11 amino acids. The CDR3 region is CTSSATDTQYF. CDR3 in DNA: TGCACTTCTAGCGCCACAGATACGCAGTATTTT.

Many counts were recorded for this clonotype. The chain recombines TRBV2 with TRBJ2-7; 10 bases align to TRBD1. CDR1 and CDR2 from the germline V gene are SNHLY and FYNNEI. The ends lost 6 bases at V and 4 bases at J; junction bases unmatched: 3. This CDR3 has 13 residues. This CDR3 reads CASSWGQGYEQYF. CDR3 DNA: TGTGCCAGCAGCTGGGGACAGGGGTACGAGCAGTACTTC. The full variable domain, its missing parts supplied by reference TRBV2 and TRBJ2-7, is EPEVTQTPSHQVTQMGQEVILRCVPISNHLYFYWYRQILGQKVEFLVSFYNNEISEKSEIFDDQFSVERPDGSNFTLKIRSTKLEDSAMYFCASSWGQGYEQYFGPGTRLTVT.

This clonotype occurred many times. The rearrangement links TRBV6-2 or TRBV6-3 to TRBJ2-1, with 7 bases that match TRBD1. The CDR3 extends over 12 amino acids. V was clipped by 2 bases and J by 10 bases; unmatched bases: 2. CDR1 and CDR2 from the germline V gene are MNHEY and SVGEGT. CDR3 amino acids: CASSYGQAEQFF. In nucleotides, the CDR3 is TGTGCCAGCAGTTACGGACAGGCCGAGCAGTTCTTC.

V gene TRBV7-7 combines with J gene TRBJ2-2; D is unresolved. The CDR3 runs to 13 residues. V was cut by 8 bases and J by 1 base, with 8 bases left in between. Germline values: CDR1 SSHAT, CDR2 FNYEAQ (reference sequence). The CDR3 DNA reads TGTGCCAGCGTGGCAGAGAACACCGGGGAGCTGTTTTTT. Translated, it gives CASVAENTGELFF.

This clonotype was observed a few times. V gene TRBV7-9 combines with J gene TRBJ2-4, with a possible D match to TRBD1 (6 bases). The CDR3 sequence is 14 residues long. V shed 6 bases and J shed 5 bases, with 14 bases lying between them. Germline loops: CDR1 SEHNR, CDR2 FQNEAQ (reference sequence). CDR3 residues: CASSGWGPENIQYF. The CDR3 DNA reads as TGTGCCAGCAGTGGCTGGGGGCCGGAAAACATTCAGTACTTC. Supplemented by reference TRBV7-9 and TRBJ2-4, the full variable domain reads DTGVSQNPRHKITKRGQNVTFRCDPISEHNRLYWYRQTLGQGPEFLTYFQNEAQLEKSRLLSDRFSAERPKGSFSTLEIQRTEQGDSAMYLCASSGWGPENIQYFGAGTRLSVL.

In its sample, this clonotype is medium-sized (0.01 to 0.1%). The chain carries TRBV3-1 and TRBJ1-5; D call uncertain. This CDR3 has 15 amino acids. Germline V CDR1 and CDR2: LGHDT, YNNKEL (reference sequence). The germline V and J ends were trimmed by 1 base and 0 bases, with 7 bases remaining between them. DNA for the CDR3: TGTGCCAGCAGCCAAGGAGGGTATAGCAATCAGCCCCAGCATTTT. Its protein is CASSQGGYSNQPQHF.

In this sample, this clonotype turned up many times. V usage is TRBV15 and J usage is TRBJ2-3; D not certain. CDR1 and CDR2 from the germline V gene are LNHNV and YYDKDF (reference sequence). The V gene lost 2 bases and the J gene lost 2 bases, with 8 bases spanning the gap. The CDR3 loop spans 14 amino acids. In DNA, the CDR3 is TGTGCCACCAGCAGATCCCCCGACACAGATACGCAGTATTTT. This translates into CATSRSPDTDTQYF.

This clonotype was recorded many times. One end of the junction varies from germline; a read error may be responsible. The chain joins TRBV10-3 to TRBJ2-3; D call uncertain. This CDR3 contains 9 residues. Germline lookup yields CDR1 ENHRY and CDR2 SYGVKD. CDR3 residues: CAISESVNF. The CDR3, as DNA: TGTGCCATCAGTGAGTCCGTGAATTTT.

This clonotype is medium-sized by share. The V call is TRBV6-5, the J call TRBJ2-2, with TRBD1 as a possible D gene (5 bases). Trimming stripped 2 bases from V and 3 bases from J, with 7 bases between. The germline V gene encodes CDR1 MNHEY and CDR2 SVGAGI. CDR3 length: 14 amino acids. The CDR3 nucleotides read TGTGCCAGCAGTTACAGGGGCGACACCGGGGAGCTGTTTTTT. Encoded protein: CASSYRGDTGELFF.